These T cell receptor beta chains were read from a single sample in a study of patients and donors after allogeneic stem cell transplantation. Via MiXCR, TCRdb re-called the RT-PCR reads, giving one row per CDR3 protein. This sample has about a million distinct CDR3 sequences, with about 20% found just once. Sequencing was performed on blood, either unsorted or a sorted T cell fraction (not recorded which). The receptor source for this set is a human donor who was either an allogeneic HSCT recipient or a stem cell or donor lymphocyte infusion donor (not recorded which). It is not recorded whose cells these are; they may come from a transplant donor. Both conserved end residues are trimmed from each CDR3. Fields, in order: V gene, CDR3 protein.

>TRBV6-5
ASGLHGVSYEQY
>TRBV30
AWSVGGLWGDTQY
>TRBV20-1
SARLLAGGYNEQF
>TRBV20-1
SARVLAGEGYEQY
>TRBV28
ASRGHTIGWAKNIQY
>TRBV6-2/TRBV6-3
ASRLSGRGRETQY
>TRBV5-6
ASSLAEGWGNQPQH
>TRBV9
ASSVDGGKGYNEQF
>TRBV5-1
ATRLEQY
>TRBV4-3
ASSQEVAGVLNEQF
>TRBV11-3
ASSTRDRGTDTQY
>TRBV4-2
ASSQDGAGFFYGYT
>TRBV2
ASREIRPGLPTGELF
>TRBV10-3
AISEGGDYGYT
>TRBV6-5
ASSYFNTGELF
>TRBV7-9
ASIRKANTEAF
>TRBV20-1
SARVGLAGGETQY
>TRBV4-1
ASSQVVGGGPLGELF
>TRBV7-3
ASSLNPSYSTDTQY
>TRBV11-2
ASSLQGTGGYEQY
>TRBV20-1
SAREETQY
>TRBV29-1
SVQVGQGPAGYT
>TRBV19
ASPPARGYMNTEAF
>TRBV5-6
ASSLLGTGDTDTQY
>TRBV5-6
ASSFFWSDREDTGELF
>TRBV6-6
ASSSRGEKLF
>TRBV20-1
SACPRSSYEQY
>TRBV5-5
ASSSQTGTSNTEAF
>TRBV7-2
ASSLDEGTGNTIY
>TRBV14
ASSQDKGISGNTIY
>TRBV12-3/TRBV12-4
ATDRGNTDTQY
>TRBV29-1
SADVDEGQANQPQH
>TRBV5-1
ASSTGTSGRGETQY
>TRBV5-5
ASSLASAGGPSTDTQY
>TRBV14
ASSQATGRNSPLH
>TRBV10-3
AISPGQTINYGYT
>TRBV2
ASSESGLNQPQH